What follows describes a single TCR beta chain. Each donor gave approximately 9.5 milliliters of peripheral blood. V shed 6 bases, J shed 5 bases, and the junction held 6 bases outside the gene matches. CDR1 and CDR2 (germline): SQVTM, ANQGSEA. The CDR3 consists of 13 residues. Through a sample-barcoded 5' primer and a J-beta primer mix, a second PCR was run for roughly 7 to 12 cycles. MiXCR was run by TCRdb on the 5' RACE reads, yielding one entry per CDR3 protein. Among about 770,000 distinct CDR3 sequences listed, roughly 44% were seen once. These data come from a study of blood T cells in healthy people across ages.

The clonotype was recovered from a man between 60 and 75 years old in good health. The V call is TRBV29-1, the J call TRBJ1-4; TRBD1 agrees at 7 bases. The material sequenced was blood. The CDR3 loop reads CSVQGQINEKLFF. The CDR3 bases are TGCAGCGTCCAGGGACAGATAAATGAAAAACTGTTTTTT.